These 31 T cell receptor beta chains were all obtained from the same sample, sequenced in a study of blood T cell repertoires in COVID-19. Generated by immunoSEQ multiplex PCR, the TCRdb table keeps only in-frame clones and is missing some. The sample contains hundreds of thousands of clones, just under 90% of which appear only once. The material sequenced was peripheral blood. These receptors all come from a woman aged 18-30 years with acute or convalescent COVID-19.

The rearrangement links TRBV11-2 to TRBJ1-6; D uncertain. CDR1 is SGHAT, CDR2 FQNNGV, per germline. CDR3 length equals 14 residues. V was clipped by 2 bases and J by 4 bases, with 6 bases between them. The chain's CDR3 is CASSLSVYNSPLHF. CDR3 DNA: TGTGCCAGCAGCTTATCGGTTTATAATTCACCCCTCCACTTT. The complete variable domain, with remaining parts taken from reference TRBV11-2 and TRBJ1-6, reads EAGVAQSPRYKIIEKRQSVAFWCNPISGHATLYWYQQILGQGPKLLIQFQNNGVVDDSQLPKDRFSAERLKGVDSTLKIQPAKLEDSAVYLCASSLSVYNSPLHFGNGTRLTVT.

V usage is TRBV4-2 and J usage is TRBJ2-5; 12 bases fit TRBD2. The CDR3 covers 17 residues. V lost 4 bases and J lost 5; bases outside the gene matches: 11. CDR1 is LGHNA, CDR2 YNFKEQ, per germline. CDR3 region: CASSLLLAGGPEETQYF. The CDR3 coding sequence is TGTGCCAGCAGCCTACTCCTAGCGGGGGGGCCGGAGGAGACCCAGTACTTC.

The gene calls are TRBV12-3 or TRBV12-4 and TRBJ1-3, with D hard to call. The CDR3 is made up of 13 amino acids. V gave up 3 bases and J gave up 5 bases, with 8 bases separating them. Here the CDR3 DNA reads TGTGCCAGCAGTTTCACAGAAAGAAACACCATATATTTT. Amino acid sequence: CASSFTERNTIYF.

The rearrangement joins TRBV3-1 (or the pseudogene TRBV3-2) to TRBJ2-6; a possible D gene is TRBD2 (6 bases). Per the germline V gene, CDR1 is LGHDT and CDR2 is YNNKEL (reference sequence). V lost 1 base, J lost 10 bases, and 14 bases lay in between. The CDR3 covers 15 residues. The CDR3 protein is CASSQVLAAGNVLTF. CDR3 DNA sequence: TGTGCCAGCAGCCAAGTACTAGCTGCCGGGAACGTCCTGACTTTC.

The J gene is TRBJ1-1, the V gene TRBV11-2; D ambiguous. CDR3 size: 18 residues. From germline, CDR1 is SGHAT and CDR2 FQNNGV. Between the trimmed V and J ends, which lost 1 base and 2 bases, there was a span of 20 bases. The CDR3 coding sequence is TGTGCCAGCAGCTTAGCAGCGGCCCGGTCAGGAGTAAACACTGAAGCTTTCTTT. Translating gives CASSLAAARSGVNTEAFF.

The chain links TRBV19 to TRBJ1-2, with 8 bases aligning to TRBD1. Germline CDR1 and CDR2: LNHDA and SQIVND (reference sequence). CDR3 length: 15 amino acids. V lost 10 bases and J lost 1; bases outside the gene matches: 11. The CDR3 region has the DNA TGTGCCACCTTGACAGGGGAATTCGATAACTATGGCTACACCTTC. Amino acid sequence: CATLTGEFDNYGYTF.

CDR3 amino acids: CASSGTGGTGYNEQFF. The DNA of the CDR3 is TGTGCCAGCAGTGGAACAGGGGGAACGGGGTACAATGAGCAGTTCTTC. V is TRBV6-4 and J is TRBJ2-1; 8 bases align to TRBD1. CDR3 size: 16 residues. CDR1 and CDR2 from the germline V gene are MRHNA and SNTAGT. The V gene end was trimmed by 4 bases and the J gene end by 4 bases; junction bases not matched to a gene: 9.

The rearrangement links TRBV5-6 to TRBJ1-5; D not resolved. V lost 4 bases and J lost 0, with 8 bases in between. This CDR3 is 14 amino acids long. Germline assignment: CDR1 SGHDT and CDR2 YYEEEE. In DNA, the CDR3 is TGTGCCAGCAGCCCGCGGGATAGCAATCAGCCCCAGCATTTT. As protein: CASSPRDSNQPQHF.

A single count supports this clone. The gene calls are TRBV5-1 and TRBJ2-7, with TRBD2 matching over 8 bases. The germline gives CDR1 SGHRS, CDR2 YFSETQ. J was trimmed by 7 bases and V by 2 bases; bases with no gene match: 2. This CDR3 contains 12 residues. The CDR3 nucleotides are TGCGCCAGCAGCTTCTTAGCGGGGGAGCAGTACTTC. Residues: CASSFLAGEQYF.

The chain is built from TRBV2 and TRBJ2-1; 14 nucleotides match TRBD2. The CDR3 loop spans 16 amino acids. Trimming took 6 bases from V and 5 from J; bases not matched to a gene: 6. Per the germline V gene, CDR1 is SNHLY and CDR2 is FYNNEI. Written as DNA, the CDR3 is TGTGCCAGCAGCAGACTAGCGGGGGGGCCGAACAATGAGCAGTTCTTC. Translating it yields CASSRLAGGPNNEQFF.

The chain carries TRBV25-1 and TRBJ1-5; tentatively, D is TRBD1 (5 bases). The germline V gene encodes CDR1 MGHDK and CDR2 SYGVNS. This CDR3 region has 13 residues. V dropped 3 bases and J dropped 13 bases, with 16 bases sitting between them. The CDR3 coding sequence is TGTGCCAGCAGTGAGCCGGGGGAAGGGGCTCAGCATTTT. It is translated as CASSEPGEGAQHF.

The gene calls are TRBV7-2 and TRBJ2-1; 8 bases align to TRBD2. J lost 9 bases, V lost 6 bases, and 13 bases had no gene match. Germline loops: CDR1 SGHTA, CDR2 FQGNSA. The CDR3 extends over 15 amino acids. The CDR3 protein is CASRQSGGAPFEQFF. The CDR3 coding sequence is TGTGCCAGCAGACAGAGCGGGGGCGCCCCGTTTGAGCAGTTCTTC.

The chain carries TRBV6-6 and TRBJ1-2; 9 bases are a match to TRBD1. CDR1 and CDR2 (germline): MNHNY, SVGAGI (reference sequence). This CDR3 contains 14 residues. The junction had 3 bases not matched to a gene; V was cut back by 5 bases and J by 2 bases. CDR3 amino acids: CASSTGGLNYGYTF. Here the CDR3 DNA reads TGTGCCAGCAGTACAGGGGGCTTAAACTATGGCTACACCTTC.

The DNA for the CDR3 is TGTGCCAGCAGCGCAGTAACCCGGACATTTCTCACCTTC. Its protein is CASSAVTRTFLTF. The V and J genes are TRBV6-5 and TRBJ1-2, with D tentatively TRBD1 (5 bases). CDR1 and CDR2 (germline): MNHEY, SVGAGI. V was pared by 6 bases and J by 13 bases, with 21 bases between. This CDR3 has 13 residues.

J is TRBJ2-3 and V is TRBV2, with no clear D. The CDR3 spans 13 residues. Trimming stripped 9 bases from V and 8 bases from J, with 18 bases between. Germline CDR1 is SNHLY and CDR2 is FYNNEI. In DNA form, the CDR3 reads TGTGCCAGACGGCGCACAGAAGAAGGTACGCAGTATTTT. It translates to CARRRTEEGTQYF.

This rearrangement joins TRBV5-4 to TRBJ2-1, with 8 bases matching TRBD2. This CDR3 has 16 amino acids. J gave up 8 bases and V 0 bases, and 10 bases lay outside the gene matches. Germline V CDR1 and CDR2: SGHNT, YYREEE (reference sequence). The CDR3 spells CASSLDAGLGGYEQFF. Here the CDR3 DNA reads TGTGCCAGCAGCTTGGACGCGGGACTAGGGGGGTATGAGCAGTTCTTC.

This chain links TRBV19 with TRBJ2-7, with 8 positions matching TRBD1. Germline trimming cut 3 bases from V and 3 bases from J; bases unmatched to any gene: 7. Germline values: CDR1 LNHDA, CDR2 SQIVND (reference sequence). The CDR3 runs 15 residues. The CDR3 here is CASSIQPGQVYEQYF. For the CDR3, the DNA is TGTGCCAGTAGTATTCAACCGGGACAGGTCTACGAGCAGTACTTC.

This chain joins TRBV9 and TRBJ2-3; D gene ambiguous. The CDR3 has 14 residues. Per germline, CDR1 SGDLS and CDR2 YYNGEE. Trimming took off 6 bases at V and 5 bases at J, with 16 bases between the two ends. The CDR3 reads CASTPAPPGDTQYF. CDR3 in DNA: TGTGCCAGCACCCCGGCACCGCCGGGAGATACGCAGTATTTT.

This clone occurred once. Other nucleotide sequences in the sample specify the same CDR3. The chain uses TRBV19 and TRBJ1-2; the D gene is possibly TRBD1 (6 bases). The CDR3 loop spans 13 amino acids. Trimming took off 3 bases at V and 2 bases at J, with 7 bases between the two ends. The germline V gene has CDR1 LNHDA and CDR2 SQIVND (reference sequence). The CDR3 bases are TGTGCCAGTAGTATTGACAGGAACTATGGCTACACCTTC. Protein: CASSIDRNYGYTF. Together with reference TRBV19 and TRBJ1-2, the CDR3 gives the full variable domain: DGGITQSPKYLFRKEGQNVTLSCEQNLNHDAMYWYRQDPGQGLRLIYYSQIVNDFQKGDIAEGYSVSREKKESFPLTVTSAQKNPTAFYLCASSIDRNYGYTFGSGTRLTVV.

The rearrangement links TRBV9 to TRBJ2-3, with D possibly TRBD1 on 7 matching bases. The CDR3 has 15 amino acids. Trimming pared 2 bases from V and 3 bases from J, leaving 13 bases between. CDR1 is SGDLS and CDR2 is YYNGEE in the germline V gene. The CDR3 DNA follows: TGTGCCAGCAGCGTCCGGGACAGCGGGACAGATACGCAGTATTTT. Protein: CASSVRDSGTDTQYF.

V usage is TRBV7-9 and J usage is TRBJ2-5; TRBD1 is a possible D gene (5 bases). CDR1 and CDR2 (germline): SEHNR, FQNEAQ (reference sequence). CDR3 length: 15 residues. The V gene lost 2 bases and the J gene lost 1 base, with 11 bases spanning the gap. The CDR3 sequence is CASSLRGRAQETQYF. The CDR3, as DNA: TGTGCCAGCAGCTTACGCGGCAGGGCCCAAGAGACCCAGTACTTC.

The J gene is TRBJ2-2, the V gene TRBV18; D ambiguous. Trimming pared 0 bases from V and 2 bases from J, leaving 7 bases between. Germline-derived CDR1 and CDR2 are KGHSH and LQKENI. The CDR3 has 15 amino acids. CDR3 amino acids: CASSPPSRNTGELFF. The CDR3, as DNA: TGTGCCAGCTCACCACCGAGTCGAAACACCGGGGAGCTGTTTTTT.

The chain has TRBV2 and TRBJ2-3, with a tentative D call TRBD2 (6 bases). The V gene lost 6 bases and the J gene lost 2 bases, with 15 bases spanning the gap. Germline CDR1 and CDR2: SNHLY and FYNNEI. The CDR3 sequence is 15 residues long. The CDR3 loop is CASRFSGIDTDTQYF. CDR3 bases: TGTGCCAGCAGATTTAGCGGAATCGACACAGATACGCAGTATTTT.

The chain carries TRBV12-3 or TRBV12-4 and TRBJ2-7, with D unresolved. The V end was cut by 7 bases, the J end by 6 bases, with 16 bases between. This CDR3 is built from 13 residues. The CDR3: CASTIDRRSEQYF. The CDR3 DNA sequence: TGTGCCAGCACTATCGACCGCCGGAGCGAGCAGTACTTC.

The sample holds a few counts of this clone. The gene calls are TRBV27 and TRBJ1-2; 9 bases map to TRBD1. CDR3 size: 14 residues. In germline, CDR1 is MNHEY, CDR2 SMNVEV (reference sequence). V gave up 3 bases and J gave up 5 bases; unmatched junction bases: 4. CDR3 coding DNA: TGTGCCAGCAGTTTTGCCGGACAGGGGTATGGCTACACCTTC. It specifies CASSFAGQGYGYTF.

The V gene is TRBV2, the J gene TRBJ2-3, with 8 bases that match TRBD2. This CDR3 region has 16 residues. CDR1 is SNHLY and CDR2 is FYNNEI in the germline V gene. Losses at the gene ends were 3 bases for V and 0 bases for J; bases not matched to a gene: 5. The CDR3 DNA is TGTGCCAGCAGTGAGGTGCGGGGGGCTAGCACAGATACGCAGTATTTT. Amino acids: CASSEVRGASTDTQYF.

The chain carries TRBV6-5 and TRBJ2-1; D perhaps matches TRBD2 (7 bases). V dropped 3 bases and J dropped 4 bases, with 13 bases sitting between them. CDR1 and CDR2 (germline): MNHEY, SVGAGI. The CDR3 is 15 residues long. This CDR3 is CASSYAGAIYNEQFF. The CDR3 region has the DNA TGTGCCAGCAGTTATGCGGGGGCAATTTACAATGAGCAGTTCTTC.

The chain couples TRBV9 to TRBJ2-1, with TRBD1 matching 12 bases. The CDR3 sequence is 15 residues long. The germline CDR1 and CDR2 sequences are SGDLS and YYNGEE. V was clipped by 3 bases and J by 6 bases; unmatched bases: 4. The CDR3 DNA follows: TGTGCCAGCAGCGCCGGGACAGGGGGCTTCAATGAGCAGTTCTTC. Its translation is CASSAGTGGFNEQFF.

The gene calls are TRBV10-3 and TRBJ1-5; D is possibly TRBD1 (5 bases). V dropped 0 bases and J dropped 0 bases, with 9 bases sitting between them. The CDR3 has 16 residues. Germline lookup yields CDR1 ENHRY and CDR2 SYGVKD. CDR3 in amino acids: CAISESPRGSNQPQHF. CDR3 coding DNA: TGTGCCATCAGTGAGTCGCCTAGGGGTAGCAATCAGCCCCAGCATTTT.

V usage is TRBV4-3 and J usage is TRBJ1-1; 11 bases are a match to TRBD1. Germline assignment: CDR1 LGHNA and CDR2 YSLEER. CDR3 length equals 14 residues. V lost 4 bases and J lost 6; bases outside the gene matches: 4. The CDR3 here is CASSRTGGGSEAFF. CDR3 DNA: TGCGCCAGCAGCCGGACAGGGGGCGGTTCTGAAGCTTTCTTT.

The chain is built from TRBV6-2 or TRBV6-3 and TRBJ1-2; TRBD1 might be the D (5 bases). The length of the CDR3 is 16 residues. The V end lost 0 bases, the J end lost 0 bases, and 11 bases lay between the germline ends. Per germline, CDR1 MNHEY and CDR2 SVGEGT. The CDR3 is CASSYSNRNTNYGYTF. Here the CDR3 DNA reads TGTGCCAGCAGTTACTCGAACAGGAATACTAACTATGGCTACACCTTC.